A selection of T cell receptor beta chains follows, all from one sample in a study of cytomegalovirus exposure and HLA in healthy donors. Repertoires were generated with immunoSEQ multiplex PCR, while TCRdb's copy carries only in-frame clones and drops some. The sample has some 210,000 clones; over 65% are singletons. Source material: PBMCs. The receptors derive from a woman aged 18-29 years in good health and CMV-seronegative. CDR3s include the opening cysteine and the closing phenylalanine or tryptophan. The D gene is left open where the match is weak. Expanded clones get a size class; other rows say once, few or many, or leave the size out.

size: -
D: -
V: TRBV5-6
J: TRBJ2-3
DNA: TGTGCCAGCAGCTTCGAGTCGGCGGATACGCAGTATTTT
CDR3: CASSFESADTQYF

size: -
D: -
V: TRBV2
J: TRBJ2-2
DNA: TGTGCCAGCAATCGGGTCACCGGGGAGCTGTTTTTT
CDR3: CASNRVTGELFF

size: -
D: -
V: TRBV2
J: TRBJ2-3
DNA: TGTGCCAGCAGTGAGACAGCAAGCACAGATACGCAGTATTTT
CDR3: CASSETASTDTQYF

size: -
D: TRBD1
V: TRBV28
J: TRBJ1-1
DNA: TGTGCCAGCAGTTCCCGGACAGGGTGGGGGGCTGAAGCTTTCTTT
CDR3: CASSSRTGWGAEAFF

size: -
D: -
V: TRBV5-1
J: TRBJ1-1
DNA: TGCGCCAGCAGCTTGCTGGGGATTGGCACTGAAGCTTTCTTT
CDR3: CASSLLGIGTEAFF

size: -
D: TRBD2
V: TRBV9
J: TRBJ2-1
DNA: TGTGCCAGCAGCGTAGGGGGGACTAGCCCTCGGAATGAGCAGTTCTTC
CDR3: CASSVGGTSPRNEQFF

size: -
D: TRBD1
V: TRBV30
J: TRBJ1-4
DNA: TGTGCCTGGAGTACCGGGACAGGGCAGCAAAAACTGTTTTTT
CDR3: CAWSTGTGQQKLFF

size: -
D: -
V: TRBV5-1
J: TRBJ1-1
DNA: TGCGCCTCGCGGGAGGGAAACACTGAAGCTTTCTTT
CDR3: CASREGNTEAFF

size: -
D: TRBD1
V: TRBV18
J: TRBJ2-1
DNA: TGTGCCAGCTGTTGGACAGGTCTGAAGAATGAGCAGTTCTTC
CDR3: CASCWTGLKNEQFF

size: once
D: -
V: TRBV7-8
J: TRBJ1-1
DNA: TGTGCCAGCAGCTTAGCGAGAGGAGGTCAGGGGACGGGCATGAACACTGAAGCTTTCTTT
CDR3: CASSLARGGQGTGMNTEAFF

size: few
D: TRBD2
V: TRBV2
J: TRBJ2-1
DNA: TGTGCCAGCGCCGGGACTAGCGGGGGGCGAGACAATGAGCAGTTCTTC
CDR3: CASAGTSGGRDNEQFF

size: -
D: -
V: TRBV28
J: TRBJ1-5
DNA: TGTGCCAGCAGTTTAGGGGGGCGCCCAGATCAGCCCCAGCATTTT
CDR3: CASSLGGRPDQPQHF

size: once
D: -
V: TRBV25-1
J: TRBJ1-1
DNA: TGTGCCAGCAGTTTGGGAGGGGCGAACACTGAAGCTTTCTTT
CDR3: CASSLGGANTEAFF

size: -
D: -
V: TRBV5-1
J: TRBJ2-2
DNA: TGCGCCAGCAGCTTGGGGGCGAGCACCGGGGAGCTGTTTTTT
CDR3: CASSLGASTGELFF

size: -
D: TRBD1
V: TRBV2
J: TRBJ2-7
DNA: TGTGCCAGCAGTGAACAGGGGGCGGGCGAGCAGTACTTC
CDR3: CASSEQGAGEQYF

size: -
D: -
V: TRBV10-3
J: TRBJ1-2
DNA: TGTGCCATCAGTGAGTCGGCAGGCTATGGCTACACCTTC
CDR3: CAISESAGYGYTF

size: few
D: TRBD2
V: TRBV2
J: TRBJ2-5
DNA: TGTGCCAGCAGGCCACGGGGCGGGAGGGCCGCTACGGAGACCCAGTACTTC
CDR3: CASRPRGGRAATETQYF

size: -
D: -
V: TRBV5-1
J: TRBJ1-1
DNA: TGCGCCAGCAGCTTGGGTTTATTAGGGCCTCTGAACACTGAAGCTTTCTTT
CDR3: CASSLGLLGPLNTEAFF

size: -
D: TRBD2
V: TRBV4-2
J: TRBJ2-3
DNA: TGTGCCAGCAGCCAAGCAGCTAGCGGGGGGGATACGCAGTATTTT
CDR3: CASSQAASGGDTQYF

size: -
D: -
V: TRBV27
J: TRBJ1-5
DNA: TGTGCCAGCAGTTTAGATAGGGCCGGCAATCAGCCCCAGCATTTT
CDR3: CASSLDRAGNQPQHF

size: -
D: -
V: TRBV13
J: TRBJ1-2
DNA: TGTGCCAGCAGCTTAAGGCAGGGGTCGAATGGCTACACCTTC
CDR3: CASSLRQGSNGYTF

size: -
D: TRBD2
V: TRBV2
J: TRBJ2-7
DNA: TGTGCCAGCAGAACTAGCGTTTCCTACGAGCAGTACTTC
CDR3: CASRTSVSYEQYF

size: few
D: -
V: TRBV28
J: TRBJ2-7
DNA: TGTGCCAGCAGTCGGGCGGGGGCCCTGTACTTC
CDR3: CASSRAGALYF

size: -
D: -
V: TRBV7-6
J: TRBJ1-5
DNA: TGTGCCAGCAGCTTAGATAATCAGCCCCAGCATTTT
CDR3: CASSLDNQPQHF

size: few
D: -
V: TRBV6-1
J: TRBJ2-7
DNA: TGTGCCAGCAGTGTCAGGGACGCCTACGAGCAGTACTTC
CDR3: CASSVRDAYEQYF

size: once
D: TRBD1
V: TRBV18
J: TRBJ2-7
DNA: TGTGCCAGCTCACCCCAGGGACAGGGGTTATACGAGCAGTACTTC
CDR3: CASSPQGQGLYEQYF

size: -
D: TRBD1
V: TRBV6-5
J: TRBJ1-2
DNA: TGTGCCAGCAGTTACGGACAGGGGGGAGGCTATGGCTACACCTTC
CDR3: CASSYGQGGGYGYTF

size: -
D: -
V: TRBV6-5
J: TRBJ2-1
DNA: TGTGCCAGCAGTTGGGCGGCCCATTCCTACAATGAGCAGTTCTTC
CDR3: CASSWAAHSYNEQFF

size: -
D: -
V: TRBV30
J: TRBJ1-1
DNA: TGTGCCTGGAGAGGGGTCCTGAACACTGAAGCTTTCTTT
CDR3: CAWRGVLNTEAFF

size: -
D: -
V: TRBV5-6
J: TRBJ1-2
DNA: TGTGCCAGCAGCCCGGGACGGAATAGCATGGCTGTCACCTTC
CDR3: CASSPGRNSMAVTF

size: once
D: -
V: TRBV27
J: TRBJ2-7
DNA: TGTGCCAGCAGTTTCTCACAGGGCTACGAGCAGTACTTC
CDR3: CASSFSQGYEQYF

size: once
D: -
V: TRBV27
J: TRBJ2-3
DNA: TGTGCCAGCAGTCCCCGTAGGAGGACAGATACGCAGTATTTT
CDR3: CASSPRRRTDTQYF

size: -
D: -
V: TRBV5-4
J: TRBJ2-2
DNA: TGTGCCAGCAGCTTGCCTCCCGGGGCGGACACCGGGGAGCTGTTTTTT
CDR3: CASSLPPGADTGELFF

size: -
D: -
V: TRBV2
J: TRBJ2-1
DNA: TGTGCCAGCAGTGAAGAACAGGGCCCGTTCTTC
CDR3: CASSEEQGPFF

size: -
D: -
V: TRBV27
J: TRBJ1-2
DNA: TGTGCCAGCAGTTTTGGTCGCGCGGTACCGGACTATGGCTACACCTTC
CDR3: CASSFGRAVPDYGYTF

size: -
D: TRBD2
V: TRBV6-5
J: TRBJ2-3
DNA: TGTGCCAGCAGTTCCGTCTCGGGACTAGCAGATACGCAGTATTTT
CDR3: CASSSVSGLADTQYF

size: -
D: TRBD2
V: TRBV18
J: TRBJ2-3
DNA: TGTGCCAGCTCACCACCGAGGACTAGCGAATATACGCAGTATTTT
CDR3: CASSPPRTSEYTQYF

size: -
D: -
V: TRBV6-5
J: TRBJ2-5
DNA: TGTGCCAGCAGTTACCCGACAGGGGAGGGGGAGACCCAGTACTTC
CDR3: CASSYPTGEGETQYF

size: few
D: -
V: TRBV19
J: TRBJ1-5
DNA: TGTGCCAGTAGCTGGGCCCCGGGGGGCAATCAGCCCCAGCATTTT
CDR3: CASSWAPGGNQPQHF

size: -
D: -
V: TRBV5-1
J: TRBJ1-4
DNA: TGCGCCAGCAGGTTGATCCCGGGTGCGGAAAAACTGTTTTTT
CDR3: CASRLIPGAEKLFF